Listed below are T cell receptor beta chains from one sample, sequenced in a study of blood T cell repertoires in COVID-19. The data were produced by immunoSEQ multiplex PCR, yet TCRdb's version contains in-frame clones alone and is incomplete. The profile shows about 410,000 clones, about 90% of them singletons. Sequencing used PBMCs or T cells enriched from blood (not recorded which). The receptors stem from a woman between 25 and 40 years old who had recovered from COVID-19. Each CDR3 is given without its conserved first and last residue. Fields, in order: V gene, J gene, CDR3 protein.

>TRBV12-5|TRBJ1-5
ASGLATGAYSNQPQH
>TRBV9|TRBJ2-7
ASSVGGSTHEQY
>TRBV11-2|TRBJ2-5
ASEGLQETQY
>TRBV6-4|TRBJ2-1
ASSTGGDNEQF
>TRBV10-3|TRBJ1-1
ATTLTVNTEAF
>TRBV7-7|TRBJ1-3
ASSLSGDGSSGNTIY
>TRBV5-1|TRBJ2-2
ASSLSATSGIASGELF
>TRBV6-5|TRBJ2-4
ASSSRQGIDIQY
>TRBV10-3|TRBJ1-4
AISESFGVFGEKLF
>TRBV7-9|TRBJ1-5
ASSSKAGGKSFNQPQH
>TRBV11-2|TRBJ1-6
ASSLRQAPLH
>TRBV5-1|TRBJ1-2
ASSSGTGLDGYT
>TRBV4-2|TRBJ2-3
ASSHPPRASGASDTQY
>TRBV27|TRBJ2-5
ASTTSGGYQETQY
>TRBV19|TRBJ1-2
ASSIPGQVNYGYT
>TRBV6-5|TRBJ1-1
ASRGRVTEAF
>TRBV19|TRBJ1-5
ASSIYAGSNQPQH
>TRBV19|TRBJ1-2
ASISIGQGNFYGYT
>TRBV11-2|TRBJ2-6
ASSPRTGRISGANVLT
>TRBV28|TRBJ1-2
ASTRDRVYGYT
>TRBV2|TRBJ1-2
ASSEFRTALDGYT
>TRBV28|TRBJ1-1
ASTRSGLSPEAF
>TRBV6-6|TRBJ2-1
ASTTEDTPWF
>TRBV4-1|TRBJ1-2
ASSQETLNYGYT
>TRBV12-3/TRBV12-4|TRBJ2-5
ASSLALGRGEY
>TRBV3-1/TRBV3-2|TRBJ1-1
ASSQGTGRWAF
>TRBV28|TRBJ1-2
ASSLGRDYGYT
>TRBV21-1|TRBJ2-2
ASSKDAGLVPGELF
>TRBV27|TRBJ2-7
ASSPRQDSYEQY
>TRBV6-1|TRBJ2-7
ASSETASGAYEQY
>TRBV20-1|TRBJ1-2
SATTGTGYT